The TCR beta chain described here comes from a study of tissue T cells after allogeneic stem cell transplantation. Study-level information: Several unmodified and three CD34-selected T-cell-depleted grafts went to graft-versus-host disease patients.

CDR1 is ENHRY and CDR2 is SYGVKD in the germline V gene. CDR3 size: 14 residues. V was clipped by 0 bases and J by 2 bases, with 6 bases between them. CDR3 sequences, V/J genes, frequencies and template counts came from survey-depth TCRbeta sequencing. The protocol was immunoSEQ multiplex PCR, while the TCRdb copy is restricted to in-frame clones and leaves out a portion. This sample has about 40,000 clones; 92% occur once, and the top ten carry over 3%. The starting material was blood, obtained before transplantation. This TCR was recovered from a woman aged 40-69 years who later had graft-versus-host disease after an allogeneic stem cell transplant. The rearrangement joins TRBV10-3 to TRBJ2-3; D not certain. The CDR3 loop is CAISESTDTDTQYF. CDR3 bases: TGTGCCATCAGTGAGTCGACTGACACAGATACGCAGTATTTT.